The 14 T cell receptor beta chains reported below all come from one sample, sequenced in a study of T cell responses to AZD1222 COVID-19 vaccine (dated by TCRdb to the early 2020s). The sample's time point, from its label and the paper: about 28 days (+/-7) after the second vaccine dose. The library was made by the immunoSEQ multiplex PCR assay. TCRdb holds this immuneACCESS table with in-frame rearrangements only. Some clones are missing; in checked studies, unresolved V genes explain under half, and the rest has no known cause. In this sample the table shows about 160,000 clones, approximately 90% of which occur a single time. Clones ranked in the top ten supply approximately 3% of the sample. The starting material was peripheral blood, obtained 28 days after the second AZD1222 dose. These receptor sequences come from an adult who received the AZD1222 COVID-19 vaccine.

The CDR3 is CASSQGAENSPLHF. CDR3 nucleotide sequence: TGTGCCAGCAGCCAGGGGGCGGAAAATTCACCCCTCCACTTT. The J gene is TRBJ1-6, the V gene TRBV14; tentatively, D is TRBD1 (6 bases). Trimming pared 3 bases from V and 7 bases from J, leaving 10 bases between. Germline loops: CDR1 SGHDN, CDR2 FVKESK. This CDR3 spans 14 amino acids. The whole variable domain, remainder taken from reference TRBV14 and TRBJ1-6, is EAGVTQFPSHSVIEKGQTVTLRCDPISGHDNLYWYRRVMGKEIKFLLHFVKESKQDESGMPNNRFLAERTGGTYSTLKVQPAELEDSGVYFCASSQGAENSPLHFGNGTRLTVT.

The chain couples TRBV6-5 to TRBJ1-4; perhaps TRBD1 as D (5 bases). Trimming removed 8 bases from V and 3 bases from J, with 10 bases in between. Germline CDR1 is MNHEY and CDR2 is SVGAGI. There are 13 residues in the CDR3. The CDR3: CASAQGANEKLFF. CDR3 nucleotides: TGTGCCAGCGCCCAGGGAGCTAATGAAAAACTGTTTTTT.

The CDR3 DNA reads TGTGCTAGTGGTTTGGATGGGGGGAATGAAGCTTTCTTT. The encoded protein is CASGLDGGNEAFF. The chain combines TRBV12-5 with TRBJ1-1; a possible D gene is TRBD1 (5 bases). This CDR3 is 13 amino acids long. In germline, CDR1 is LGHNT, CDR2 FRNRAP. Trimming removed 1 base at V and 7 bases at J, with 10 bases between.

V gene TRBV7-9 combines with J gene TRBJ2-1, with 11 bases identical to TRBD2. With V trimmed by 1 base and J by 2 bases, 4 bases remained unmatched. CDR1 and CDR2 from the germline V gene are SEHNR and FQNEAQ (reference sequence). There are 17 residues in the CDR3. In nucleotides, the CDR3 is TGTGCCAGCAGCTTAGGTAATAGCGGGAGGGCCTACAATGAGCAGTTCTTC. This sequence encodes CASSLGNSGRAYNEQFF.

The J gene is TRBJ2-7, the V gene TRBV9; 7 bases align to TRBD2. This CDR3 contains 14 residues. Trimming took 0 bases from V and 4 from J; bases not matched to a gene: 4. The V gene's germline CDR1 is SGDLS and CDR2 YYNGEE. The CDR3 DNA follows: TGTGCCAGCAGCGTAGGACTAGCTCAATACGAGCAGTACTTC. Translation gives CASSVGLAQYEQYF.

The chain employs TRBV7-9 and TRBJ2-3; 7 bases line up with TRBD2. The V gene end was trimmed by 6 bases and the J gene end by 4 bases; junction bases not matched to a gene: 13. The CDR3 sequence is 16 residues long. CDR1 is SEHNR and CDR2 is FQNEAQ in the germline V gene (reference sequence). The CDR3 DNA reads TGTGCCAGCAGTCCTAGGGAGGGAACGCCGGCAGATACGCAGTATTTT. This gives the protein CASSPREGTPADTQYF.

The chain joins TRBV9 to TRBJ1-1; 7 nucleotides align to TRBD1. The CDR3 length is 15 residues. Germline assignment: CDR1 SGDLS and CDR2 YYNGEE. V shed 2 bases, J shed 1 base, and the junction held 5 bases outside the gene matches. The CDR3: CASSVSGQQNTEAFF. The DNA for the CDR3 is TGTGCCAGCAGCGTCTCGGGACAGCAGAACACTGAAGCTTTCTTT.

The rearrangement uses TRBV14 and TRBJ2-7; D call uncertain. This CDR3 has 15 amino acids. Germline V CDR1 and CDR2: SGHDN, FVKESK. V shed 2 bases and J shed 4 bases, with 15 bases lying between them. CDR3 in amino acids: CASSQSYLRWYEQYF. The CDR3 DNA sequence: TGTGCCAGCAGCCAATCCTACCTTAGGTGGTACGAGCAGTACTTC. The whole variable domain, remainder taken from reference TRBV14 and TRBJ2-7, is EAGVTQFPSHSVIEKGQTVTLRCDPISGHDNLYWYRRVMGKEIKFLLHFVKESKQDESGMPNNRFLAERTGGTYSTLKVQPAELEDSGVYFCASSQSYLRWYEQYFGPGTRLTVT.

The chain combines TRBV5-4 with TRBJ2-1, with 13 bases fitting TRBD2. The CDR3 length is 16 residues. CDR1 is SGHNT and CDR2 is YYREEE in the germline V gene (reference sequence). Trimming at V came to 3 bases and at J to 5 bases, leaving 5 bases not matched to a gene. The CDR3 here is CASSWPTSGRDNEQFF. For the CDR3, the DNA is TGTGCCAGCAGCTGGCCCACTAGCGGGAGGGACAATGAGCAGTTCTTC.

The V call is TRBV27, the J call TRBJ1-6, with no clear D. Germline V gives CDR1 MNHEY, CDR2 SMNVEV (reference sequence). The V gene lost 4 bases and the J gene lost 0 bases, with 10 bases spanning the gap. CDR3 length: 16 amino acids. CDR3 region: CASSSGNPSYNSPLHF. In DNA, the CDR3 is TGTGCCAGCAGTTCGGGGAACCCCTCCTATAATTCACCCCTCCACTTT.

The chain employs TRBV14 and TRBJ2-7; perhaps TRBD2 as D (5 bases). V lost 1 base and J lost 9, with 10 bases in between. Germline V gene data show CDR1 as SGHDN and CDR2 as FVKESK. The CDR3 extends over 12 amino acids. CDR3 sequence reads: CASSQGTFGQYF. CDR3 DNA sequence: TGTGCCAGCAGCCAAGGGACTTTTGGGCAGTACTTC.

This clone turned up a few times. The DNA of the CDR3 is TGCGCCAGCAGCTTGGCCGGGAGGGCGGATAATTCACCCCTCCACTTT. Residues: CASSLAGRADNSPLHF. V and J are TRBV5-1 and TRBJ1-6, with D unresolved. V was trimmed by 0 bases and J by 5 bases, leaving 12 bases between them. This CDR3 has 16 residues. The germline gives CDR1 SGHRS, CDR2 YFSETQ.

The chain couples TRBV6-5 to TRBJ2-5, with 7 bases lining up with TRBD1. V lost 5 bases, J lost 5 bases, and 8 bases stayed unmatched. The germline V gene encodes CDR1 MNHEY and CDR2 SVGAGI. This CDR3 is 14 amino acids long. The CDR3 sequence is CASSHPTGWETQYF. The CDR3, as DNA: TGTGCCAGCAGTCACCCGACAGGGTGGGAGACCCAGTACTTC.

The rearrangement uses TRBV7-9 and TRBJ2-7; D not certain. This CDR3 is 14 amino acids long. Trimming left V 4 bases short and J 3 bases short, with 13 bases between. The germline CDR1 and CDR2 sequences are SEHNR and FQNEAQ (reference sequence). This CDR3 reads CASSWSPGGYEQYF. CDR3 in DNA: TGTGCCAGCAGCTGGTCGCCCGGCGGCTACGAGCAGTACTTC.